This T cell receptor (beta chain) was sequenced for a study of blood T cell repertoires in COVID-19. About the research overall: Acute and convalescent COVID-19 specimens originated in the United States, Italy and Spain. PBMCs, B-cell-depleted T cells, or T cells were the source of the cDNA or gDNA that made up the material.

V was pared by 5 bases and J by 3 bases, with 10 bases between. The CDR3 loop spans 13 amino acids. Germline CDR1 is LNHDA and CDR2 is SQIVND (reference sequence). In the authors' methods: Estimates of nucleated cell counts were drawn from the amplification of reference gene primers. TCRdb's copy holds only in-frame clones and misses some; the assay was immunoSEQ multiplex PCR. V, J and clone size are taken as reported in that table, and D and trimming were inferred from the DNA itself. The top ten hold 9% to 9.5% of the sample, which has a few hundred thousand clones, 88% seen once. Source material: peripheral blood. J is TRBJ1-1 and V is TRBV19, with TRBD1 as a possible D gene (5 bases). This TCR derives from a man aged 18 to 29 with active or convalescent COVID-19. The CDR3 spells CASSALGDTEAFF. CDR3 coding DNA: TGTGCCAGTAGTGCCCTAGGGGACACTGAAGCTTTCTTT.